This T cell receptor beta chain was sequenced in a study of T-cell memory formation after mild COVID-19. The sample holds a few counts of this clonotype. Using its own MiXCR run on the 5' RACE reads, TCRdb lists one record per CDR3 protein. The data show 310,000 or so distinct CDR3 sequences, around 15% seen once. Trimming took 4 bases from V and 5 from J, leaving 15 bases between them. CDR3 length: 16 residues. Germline lookup yields CDR1 SEHNR and CDR2 FQNEAQ (reference sequence). The TCR originated in a man aged 18-30 years who had mild COVID-19 (a few samples of this study predate the infection). Cell type and time point are not known. The source material was PBMCs or a T cell subset sorted from them (not recorded which). The rearrangement joins TRBV7-9 to TRBJ1-6; D is uncertain. CDR3 residues: CASSSLLQRNNSPLHF. The CDR3 region has the DNA TGTGCCAGCAGCTCCCTTCTCCAACGGAATAATTCACCCCTCCACTTT.